This passage covers 32 T cell receptor beta chains from one sample sequenced in a study of blood T cells in healthy people across ages (dated by TCRdb to 2013 to 2016). Receptor libraries were prepared by 5' RACE. Instrument used: Illumina HiSeq 2500. A second PCR of roughly 6 to 11 cycles was run with a J-beta primer mix and a sample-barcoded 5' primer. The public reads were quality trimmed at Q25 with fastp and then assembled into clones with MiXCR by TCRdb, keeping productive beta chains. Every distinct CDR3 protein forms one entry, paired with its most common genes and DNA. The sample data list fewer than 1,200,000 distinct CDR3 sequences, and approximately 25% of these were observed just once. The ten most abundant clones make up approximately 0.79% of the sample. In addition, the sample was reused for a study of T cells of mothers and their children.

The sample was blood. The receptors were sampled from a girl aged 2-10 years in good health.

This clonotype was found a few times. V is TRBV12-3 or TRBV12-4 and J is TRBJ2-6; D uncertain. V gave up 7 bases and J gave up 1 base, with 8 bases separating them. This CDR3 is 14 amino acids long. The chain's CDR3 is CASNMESGANVLTF. In DNA form, the CDR3 reads TGTGCCAGCAATATGGAGTCTGGGGCCAACGTCCTGACTTTC.

In the case of this clonotype: The junction differs from germline at one of its ends, possibly a read error. Here the CDR3 reads CSAGGAQGEEANSPLHF. DNA for the CDR3: TGCAGCGCTGGAGGGGCTCAGGGGGAGGAGGCTAATTCCCCCCTCCACTTT. The chain joins TRBV29-1 to TRBJ1-6; 7 positions agree with TRBD1. Germline CDR1 and CDR2: SQVTM and ANQGSEA. This CDR3 has 17 amino acids.

This clonotype was detected ten times or more. The chain links TRBV7-2 to TRBJ2-3; 16 nucleotides align to TRBD2. The CDR3 totals 19 residues. V lost 3 bases to trimming and J lost 2 bases; unmatched junction nucleotides: 8. In germline, CDR1 is SGHTA, CDR2 FQGNSA. The CDR3 coding sequence is TGTGCCAGCAGCTTGACCGGGACTAGCGGGAGGGCCTCCACAGATACGCAGTATTTT. Encoded protein: CASSLTGTSGRASTDTQYF. The full variable domain, rest sourced from reference TRBV7-2 and TRBJ2-3, is GAGVSQSPSNKVTEKGKDVELRCDPISGHTALYWYRQSLGQGLEFLIYFQGNSAPDKSGLPSDRFSAERTGGSVSTLTIQRTQQEDSAVYLCASSLTGTSGRASTDTQYFGPGTRLTVL.

This clonotype was recorded a few times. V gene TRBV6-6 combines with J gene TRBJ2-5; TRBD2 might be the D (6 bases). Germline CDR1 is MNHNY and CDR2 is SVGAGI (reference sequence). The CDR3 loop spans 14 amino acids. Between the trimmed V and J ends, which lost 8 bases and 3 bases, there was a span of 16 bases. The CDR3, as DNA: TGTGCCAGCTTCGGGGGTCGGGGAGAAGAGACCCAGTACTTC. Its translation: CASFGGRGEETQYF.

This clonotype showed up just a few times. DNA for the CDR3: TGTGCCAGCAGTTTAAATCATCCGTTTGCGCCCCAGTACTTC. It is translated as CASSLNHPFAPQYF. The chain links TRBV7-8 to TRBJ2-5; no firm D call. This CDR3 is 14 amino acids long. Germline V gives CDR1 SGHVS, CDR2 FQNEAQ. V gave up 6 bases and J gave up 9 bases, with 20 bases separating them.

The J gene is TRBJ2-4, the V gene TRBV7-2; 7 positions agree with TRBD2. CDR1 SGHTA and CDR2 FQGNSA come from the germline V gene. The length of the CDR3 is 17 residues. V gave up 1 base and J gave up 3 bases; unmatched junction bases: 9. CDR3 nucleotides: TGTGCCAGCAGCTTAGGAGGGGCGGGAGCGGTCAAAAACATTCAGTACTTC. Translation: CASSLGGAGAVKNIQYF.

J is TRBJ2-4 and V is TRBV6-6; D remains ambiguous. TRBJ2-7 explains the end of the DNA better; the J call may be wrong. Germline-derived CDR1 and CDR2 are MNHNY and SVGAGI (reference sequence). The CDR3 has 14 residues. The CDR3 loop reads CASSYERRLYEQYF. The DNA of the CDR3 is TGTGCCAGCAGTTACGAGCGCCGTCTCTACGAGCAGTACTTC.

The J gene is TRBJ2-5, the V gene TRBV29-1; no firm D call. The end of the DNA fits TRBJ2-1 better, so the J call may be wrong. CDR1 is SQVTM, CDR2 ANQGSEA, per germline. The CDR3 totals 13 residues. The CDR3 nucleotides read TGCAGCGTTGAGGCCCCGTTATTAGGATTGCAGTTCTTC. Translated, it gives CSVEAPLLGLQFF.

V is TRBV6-1 and J is TRBJ2-4; D gene ambiguous. The germline V gene encodes CDR1 MNHNS and CDR2 SASEGT. CDR3 length: 13 residues. Trimming took 8 bases from V and 1 from J, leaving 9 bases between them. The CDR3 protein is CASRVDAKNIQYF. Written as DNA, the CDR3 is TGTGCCAGCCGTGTAGACGCCAAAAACATTCAGTACTTC.

The chain joins TRBV12-3 or TRBV12-4 to TRBJ2-4; perhaps TRBD2 as D (5 bases). The CDR3 is made up of 14 amino acids. Between the trimmed V and J ends, which lost 8 bases and 7 bases, there was a span of 18 bases. CDR3 sequence reads: CASGAAVVRNIQYF. The CDR3 nucleotides are TGTGCCAGCGGCGCAGCGGTAGTAAGGAACATTCAGTACTTC.

The CDR3 bases are TGCGCCAGCAGCTTGTTATTTCAGGGAGGTACAGATACGCAGTATTTT. Its translation is CASSLLFQGGTDTQYF. This sequence joins TRBV5-1 and TRBJ2-3, with D tentatively TRBD2 (6 bases). Germline CDR1 is SGHRS and CDR2 is YFSETQ. The V and J ends lost 1 base and 3 bases respectively, with 15 bases between them. The CDR3 loop spans 16 amino acids.

This chain connects TRBV7-2 to TRBJ2-5; a weak D match, TRBD2 (6 bases). In germline, CDR1 is SGHTA, CDR2 FQGNSA. With 4 bases removed from V and 2 bases from J, the gap between germline ends came to 11 bases. The CDR3 covers 14 residues. CDR3 sequence: CASSYGDLQETQYF. The CDR3 DNA follows: TGTGCCAGCAGCTATGGGGACTTACAAGAGACCCAGTACTTC.

The V call is TRBV7-6, the J call TRBJ2-5; D remains ambiguous. Trimming pared 1 base from V and 2 bases from J, leaving 14 bases between. The CDR3 is 16 amino acids. Germline CDR1 and CDR2: SGHVS and FNYEAQ. CDR3 in DNA: TGTGCCAGCAGCTTAGTCCCAGACTCCAAACAAGAGACCCAGTACTTC. Encoded protein: CASSLVPDSKQETQYF.

This clonotype has only a few counts. This chain uses TRBV28 with TRBJ2-1; D may match TRBD1 or TRBD2 (6 bases each). V shed 6 bases and J shed 3 bases, with 21 bases lying between them. Per the germline V gene, CDR1 is MDHEN and CDR2 is SYDVKM. The CDR3 extends over 17 amino acids. The CDR3: CASSFGNREAIYNEQFF. DNA for the CDR3: TGTGCCAGCAGCTTTGGAAACAGGGAGGCTATCTACAATGAGCAGTTCTTC.

This chain uses TRBV12-3 or TRBV12-4 with TRBJ1-1, with D perhaps matching TRBD1 (6 bases). This CDR3 comprises 14 residues. V shed 8 bases and J shed 0 bases, with 13 bases lying between them. This CDR3 is CASGRGEMNTEAFF. In nucleotides, the CDR3 is TGTGCCAGCGGTAGGGGGGAAATGAACACTGAAGCTTTCTTT.

This clonotype appeared once. The chain uses TRBV29-1 and TRBJ2-3, with no clear D. The CDR3 is 13 residues long. V shed 3 bases and J shed 5 bases, with 12 bases lying between them. Germline CDR1 is SQVTM and CDR2 is ANQGSEA. The CDR3 DNA reads as TGCAGCGTTGATAAGCCTCCCGGAGATACGCAGTATTTT. This sequence encodes CSVDKPPGDTQYF.

This clonotype has just a few counts. This chain connects TRBV12-3 or TRBV12-4 to TRBJ1-2, with D perhaps TRBD1 (5 bases). V lost 6 bases and J 4 bases, leaving 15 bases between the germline ends. The CDR3 loop spans 14 amino acids. CDR3 in DNA: TGTGCCAGCAGGCAAAGCCGGGACTCCTATGGCTACACCTTC. Translation gives CASRQSRDSYGYTF.

Only a few counts were recorded for this clonotype. This sequence joins TRBV10-3 and TRBJ1-3; the D is unclear. The CDR3 covers 15 residues. V was trimmed by 3 bases and J by 2 bases, leaving 11 bases between them. Per germline, CDR1 ENHRY and CDR2 SYGVKD. CDR3 sequence (DNA): TGTGCCATCAGTGATTTGGCATACGCTGGAAACACCATATATTTT. Translation gives CAISDLAYAGNTIYF.

This clonotype was seen a few times. The chain carries TRBV2 and TRBJ2-6; D gene uncertain. V was clipped by 4 bases and J by 0 bases, with 19 bases between them. This CDR3 has 19 residues. Germline CDR1 is SNHLY and CDR2 is FYNNEI. The CDR3 DNA reads as TGTGCCAGCAGTGCCTTGAGGCTTTCGATAAGCTCTGGGGCCAACGTCCTGACTTTC. It translates to CASSALRLSISSGANVLTF.

The chain combines TRBV6-5 with TRBJ1-1; D might be TRBD1 (6 bases). The V end lost 6 bases, the J end lost 6 bases, and 14 bases lay between the germline ends. The CDR3 is made up of 13 amino acids. Germline CDR1 and CDR2: MNHEY and SVGAGI. CDR3 bases: TGTGCCAGCAGAGAACAGGGAATTGCTGAAGCTTTCTTT. Translated: CASREQGIAEAFF.

This clonotype has a handful of counts. V is TRBV19 and J is TRBJ1-4, with TRBD1 as a possible D gene (6 bases). Germline lookup yields CDR1 LNHDA and CDR2 SQIVND (reference sequence). This CDR3 contains 14 residues. Trimming removed 4 bases from V and 8 bases from J, with 14 bases in between. The CDR3 nucleotides are TGTGCCAGTAGTAGTCAGGGGAGGCGCGAAAAACTGTTTTTT. It yields the protein CASSSQGRREKLFF.

Note on this clonotype: At one end, the junction sequence differs from germline, possibly due to a read error. The chain joins TRBV12-3 or TRBV12-4 to TRBJ2-5; 14 nucleotides line up with TRBD2. The CDR3 loop spans 16 amino acids. The chain's CDR3 is CASRYAGTSGRNGEFF. For the CDR3, the DNA is TGTGCCAGCAGGTACGCCGGGACTAGCGGGAGAAACGGCGAGTTCTTC.

This clonotype appeared a few times. The V call is TRBV28, the J call TRBJ1-3; no clear D gene. V lost 4 bases, J lost 0 bases, and 10 bases lay in between. Germline V gene sequence: CDR1 MDHEN, CDR2 SYDVKM. The CDR3 covers 15 residues. The CDR3 sequence is CASSSGSISGNTIYF. In DNA form, the CDR3 reads TGTGCCAGCAGTTCGGGCTCGATCTCTGGAAACACCATATATTTT.

This sequence joins TRBV5-1 and TRBJ2-5; perhaps TRBD2 as D (6 bases). The J call may be mistaken, given a closer DNA end match to TRBJ2-1. Per germline, CDR1 SGHRS and CDR2 YFSETQ. This CDR3 is built from 15 residues. DNA for the CDR3: TGCGCCAGCAGCCTGGAAGGCGGGGAAGTTAATGAGCAGTTCTTC. Its translation is CASSLEGGEVNEQFF.

The V and J genes are TRBV29-1 and TRBJ2-1; D remains ambiguous. This CDR3 spans 15 amino acids. The ends were cut back, 1 base at V and 0 bases at J, with 10 bases in the middle. Germline assignment: CDR1 SQVTM and CDR2 ANQGSEA. Here the CDR3 DNA reads TGCAGCGTTGAAGGCGTACAGAGCTCCTACAATGAGCAGTTCTTC. This sequence encodes CSVEGVQSSYNEQFF.

The chain couples TRBV7-3 to TRBJ1-2, with TRBD1 identical over 7 bases. CDR1 SGHTA and CDR2 FQGTGA come from the germline V gene. Trimming cost V 5 bases and J 6 bases; bases outside gene matches: 12. The CDR3 has 15 residues. CDR3 amino acids: CASSAYAGTVNGYTF. CDR3 sequence (DNA): TGTGCCAGCAGCGCCTACGCCGGGACAGTAAATGGCTACACCTTC. The whole variable domain, remainder taken from reference TRBV7-3 and TRBJ1-2, is GAGVSQTPSNKVTEKGKYVELRCDPISGHTALYWYRQSLGQGPEFLIYFQGTGAADDSGLPNDRFFAVRPEGSVSTLKIQRTERGDSAVYLCASSAYAGTVNGYTFGSGTRLTVV.

This clonotype turned up a few times. The V and J genes are TRBV28 and TRBJ1-2; 8 bases are a match to TRBD1. CDR1 and CDR2 from the germline V gene are MDHEN and SYDVKM. This CDR3 comprises 15 residues. With 6 bases clipped from V and 4 bases from J, the junction kept 10 bases outside the gene matches. The CDR3 region has the DNA TGTGCCAGCAGACCCGGACAGGGTCAGAGCTATGGCTACACCTTC. It codes for CASRPGQGQSYGYTF.

This clonotype was recorded a few times. V gene TRBV5-5 combines with J gene TRBJ1-2; D call uncertain. CDR1 and CDR2 (germline): SGHKS, YYEKEE (reference sequence). The V end lost 0 bases, the J end lost 5 bases, and 11 bases lay between the germline ends. This CDR3 is 14 amino acids long. CDR3 amino acids: CASSLAGPLYGYTF. CDR3 coding DNA: TGTGCCAGCAGCTTGGCTGGGCCTCTTTATGGCTACACCTTC.

This chain joins TRBV28 and TRBJ1-5; D uncertain. Deletions cut 7 bases from V and 3 bases from J, with 7 bases between. This CDR3 is built from 12 residues. Looked up from germline, CDR1 is MDHEN and CDR2 is SYDVKM. CDR3 coding DNA: TGTGCCAGCACCCCCCCCAATCAGCCCCAGCATTTT. Translation gives CASTPPNQPQHF.

The table lists this clonotype with a few counts. The rearrangement uses TRBV5-1 and TRBJ2-7; D is perhaps TRBD1 (5 bases). CDR1 and CDR2 (germline): SGHRS, YFSETQ. The CDR3 is 14 residues long. V was cut by 3 bases and J by 5 bases, with 15 bases left in between. CDR3 coding DNA: TGCGCCAGCAGCTATGACAGCGTCGGTCACGAGCAGTACTTC. This translates into CASSYDSVGHEQYF.

The chain links TRBV7-2 to TRBJ2-5, with 9 nucleotides matching TRBD2. The CDR3 is made up of 15 amino acids. V shed 2 bases, J shed 3 bases, and the junction held 4 bases outside the gene matches. The V gene's germline CDR1 is SGHTA and CDR2 FQGNSA. The CDR3 DNA is TGTACCAGCAGCTTAATAGCGGGGGCCAAAGAGACCCAGTACTTC. As protein: CTSSLIAGAKETQYF.

This clonotype has only one observation. The chain has TRBV28 and TRBJ1-2; D call uncertain. Trimming shortened V by 3 bases and J by 3 bases, and 8 bases separated the two germline ends. Germline V gene data show CDR1 as MDHEN and CDR2 as SYDVKM. This CDR3 contains 13 residues. CDR3 loop: CASSLGMHYGYTF. CDR3 nucleotide sequence: TGTGCCAGCAGTTTGGGGATGCACTATGGCTACACCTTC.